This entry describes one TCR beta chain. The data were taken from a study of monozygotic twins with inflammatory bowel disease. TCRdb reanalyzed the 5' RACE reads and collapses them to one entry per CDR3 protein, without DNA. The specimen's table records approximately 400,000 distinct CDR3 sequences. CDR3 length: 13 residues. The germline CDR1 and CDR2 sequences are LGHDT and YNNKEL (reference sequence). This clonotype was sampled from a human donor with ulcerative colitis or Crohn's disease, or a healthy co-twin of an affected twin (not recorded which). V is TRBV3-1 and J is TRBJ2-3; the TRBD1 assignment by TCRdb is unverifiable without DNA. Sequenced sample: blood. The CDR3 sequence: CASSPSGADTQYF.